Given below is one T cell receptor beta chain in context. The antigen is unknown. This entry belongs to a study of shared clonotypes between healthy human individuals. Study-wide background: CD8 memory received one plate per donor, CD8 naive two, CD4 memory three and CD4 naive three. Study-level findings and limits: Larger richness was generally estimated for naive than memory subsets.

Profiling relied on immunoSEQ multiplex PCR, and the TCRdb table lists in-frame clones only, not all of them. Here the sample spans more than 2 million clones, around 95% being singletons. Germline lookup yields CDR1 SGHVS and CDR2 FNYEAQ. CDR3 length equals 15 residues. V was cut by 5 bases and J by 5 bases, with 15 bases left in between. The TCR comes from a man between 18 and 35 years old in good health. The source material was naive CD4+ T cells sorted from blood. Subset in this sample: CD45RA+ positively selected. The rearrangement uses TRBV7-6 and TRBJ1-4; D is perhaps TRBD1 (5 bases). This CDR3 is CASSPTGTVNEKLFF. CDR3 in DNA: TGTGCCAGCAGCCCCACCGGGACGGTAAATGAAAAACTGTTTTTT.